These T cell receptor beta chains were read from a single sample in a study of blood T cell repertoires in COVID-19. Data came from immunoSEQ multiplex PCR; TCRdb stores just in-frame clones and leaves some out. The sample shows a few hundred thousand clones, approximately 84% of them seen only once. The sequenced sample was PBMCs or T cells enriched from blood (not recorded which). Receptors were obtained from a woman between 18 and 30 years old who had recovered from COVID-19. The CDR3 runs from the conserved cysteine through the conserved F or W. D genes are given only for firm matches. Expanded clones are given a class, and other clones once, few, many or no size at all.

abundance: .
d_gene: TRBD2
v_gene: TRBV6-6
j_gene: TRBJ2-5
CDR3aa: CASSSPLAGGWETQYF
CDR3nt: TGTGCCAGCAGTTCCCCTCTGGCGGGGGGATGGGAGACCCAGTACTTC

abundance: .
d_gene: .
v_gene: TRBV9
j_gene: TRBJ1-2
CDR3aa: CASSVATGIANYGYTF
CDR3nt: TGTGCCAGCAGCGTGGCAACAGGGATAGCTAACTATGGCTACACCTTC

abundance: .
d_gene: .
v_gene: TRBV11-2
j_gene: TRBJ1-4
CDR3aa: CASSLDIRVATNEKLFF
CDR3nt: TGTGCCAGCAGCTTAGATATACGGGTGGCAACTAATGAAAAACTGTTTTTT

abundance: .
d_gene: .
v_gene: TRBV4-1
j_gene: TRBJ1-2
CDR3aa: CASSQERESRANYGYTF
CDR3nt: TGCGCCAGCAGCCAAGAGAGAGAGAGCAGGGCTAACTATGGCTACACCTTC

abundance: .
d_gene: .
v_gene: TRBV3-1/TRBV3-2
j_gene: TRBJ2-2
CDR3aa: CASSQFPGTNTGELFF
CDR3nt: TGTGCCAGCAGCCAATTCCCCGGGACGAACACCGGGGAGCTGTTTTTT

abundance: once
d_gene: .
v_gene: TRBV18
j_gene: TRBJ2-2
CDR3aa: CASSQGVGTNTGELFF
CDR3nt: TGTGCCAGCTCACAGGGAGTTGGAACGAACACCGGGGAGCTGTTTTTT

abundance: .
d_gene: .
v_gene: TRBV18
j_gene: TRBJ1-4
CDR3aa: CASSPPGHLNEKLFF
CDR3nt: TGTGCCAGCTCACCACCGGGACACCTGAATGAAAAACTGTTTTTT

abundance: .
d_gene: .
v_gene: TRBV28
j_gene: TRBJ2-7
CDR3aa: CASSSDSTLYEQYF
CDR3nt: TGTGCCAGCAGTTCCGACAGCACCCTCTACGAGCAGTACTTC

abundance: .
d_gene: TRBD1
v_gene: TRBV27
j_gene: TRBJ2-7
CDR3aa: CASSPVRTGRTYEQYF
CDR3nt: TGTGCCAGCAGTCCGGTGCGGACAGGGAGAACCTACGAGCAGTACTTC

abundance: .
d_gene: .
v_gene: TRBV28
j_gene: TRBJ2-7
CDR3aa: CASSRPQGDEQYF
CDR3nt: TGTGCCAGCAGTCGACCGCAGGGCGACGAGCAGTACTTC

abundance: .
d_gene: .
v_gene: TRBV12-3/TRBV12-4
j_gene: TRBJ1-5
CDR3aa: CASRPQEHQPQHF
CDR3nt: TGTGCCAGCCGACCACAGGAACATCAGCCCCAGCATTTT

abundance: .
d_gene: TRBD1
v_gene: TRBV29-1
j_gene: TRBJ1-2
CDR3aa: CTTRSVTGGFYGYTF
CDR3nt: TGCACCACCCGGTCCGTGACAGGGGGCTTCTATGGCTACACCTTC

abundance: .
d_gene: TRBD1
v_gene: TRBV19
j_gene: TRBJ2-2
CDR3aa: CASSWGQGDTGELFF
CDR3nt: TGTGCCAGTAGCTGGGGACAGGGAGACACCGGGGAGCTGTTTTTT

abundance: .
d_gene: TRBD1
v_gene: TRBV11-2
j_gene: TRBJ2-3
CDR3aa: CASSPGQGLIDTQYF
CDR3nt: TGTGCCAGCAGCCCGGGACAGGGGCTAATAGATACGCAGTATTTT

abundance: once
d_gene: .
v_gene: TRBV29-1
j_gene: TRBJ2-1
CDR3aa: CSVGTALSSYNEQFF
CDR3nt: TGCAGCGTTGGGACAGCCTTGAGCTCCTACAATGAGCAGTTCTTC

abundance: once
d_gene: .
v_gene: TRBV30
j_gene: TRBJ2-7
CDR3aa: CAWSVDSVRTYEQYF
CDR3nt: TGTGCCTGGAGTGTAGACAGCGTTAGAACCTACGAGCAGTACTTC

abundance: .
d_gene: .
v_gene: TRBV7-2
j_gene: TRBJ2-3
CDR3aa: CASSLDADTQYF
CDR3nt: TGTGCCAGCAGCTTAGATGCGGATACGCAGTATTTT

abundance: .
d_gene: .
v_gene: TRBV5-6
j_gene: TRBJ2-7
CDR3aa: CASSLGGKYEQYF
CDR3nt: TGTGCCAGCAGCTTGGGAGGGAAGTACGAGCAGTACTTC